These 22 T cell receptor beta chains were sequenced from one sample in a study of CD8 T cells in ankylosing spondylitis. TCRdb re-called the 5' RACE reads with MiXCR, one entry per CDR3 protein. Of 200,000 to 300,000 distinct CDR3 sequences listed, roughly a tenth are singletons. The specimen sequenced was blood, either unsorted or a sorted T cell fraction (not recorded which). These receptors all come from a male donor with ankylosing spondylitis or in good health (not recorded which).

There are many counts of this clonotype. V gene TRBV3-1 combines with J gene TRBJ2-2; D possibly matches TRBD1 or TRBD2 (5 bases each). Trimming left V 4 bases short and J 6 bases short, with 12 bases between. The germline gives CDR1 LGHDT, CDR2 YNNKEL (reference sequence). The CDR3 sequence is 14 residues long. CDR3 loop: CASSPPGHAGELFF. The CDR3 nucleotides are TGTGCCAGCAGCCCCCCGGGGCACGCCGGGGAGCTGTTTTTT.

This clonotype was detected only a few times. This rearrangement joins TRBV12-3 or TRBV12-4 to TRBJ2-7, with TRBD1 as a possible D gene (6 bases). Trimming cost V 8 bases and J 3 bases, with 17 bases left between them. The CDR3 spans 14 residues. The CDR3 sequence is CASGWTVVHYEQYF. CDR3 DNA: TGTGCCAGCGGTTGGACAGTGGTCCACTACGAGCAGTACTTC.

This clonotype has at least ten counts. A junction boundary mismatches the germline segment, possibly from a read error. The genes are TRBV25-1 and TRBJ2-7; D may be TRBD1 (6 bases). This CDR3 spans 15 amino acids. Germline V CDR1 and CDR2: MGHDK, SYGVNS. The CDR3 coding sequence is TGTGCCAGCACTGAAAAGACAGGTCCTACCTACGAGCAGTACTTC. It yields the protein CASTEKTGPTYEQYF.

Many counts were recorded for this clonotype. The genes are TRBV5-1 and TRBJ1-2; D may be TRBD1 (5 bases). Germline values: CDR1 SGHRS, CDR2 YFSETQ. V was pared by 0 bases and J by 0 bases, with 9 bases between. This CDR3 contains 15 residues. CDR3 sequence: CASSLGQTTNYGYTF. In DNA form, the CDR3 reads TGCGCCAGCAGCTTGGGACAGACCACTAACTATGGCTACACCTTC.

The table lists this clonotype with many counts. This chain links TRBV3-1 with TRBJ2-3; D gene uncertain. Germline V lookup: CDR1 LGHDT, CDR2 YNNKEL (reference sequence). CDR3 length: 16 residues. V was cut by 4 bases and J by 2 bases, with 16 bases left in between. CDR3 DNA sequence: TGTGCCAGCAGCCCCCGTGGGCGGACCTCCACAGATACGCAGTATTTT. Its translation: CASSPRGRTSTDTQYF.

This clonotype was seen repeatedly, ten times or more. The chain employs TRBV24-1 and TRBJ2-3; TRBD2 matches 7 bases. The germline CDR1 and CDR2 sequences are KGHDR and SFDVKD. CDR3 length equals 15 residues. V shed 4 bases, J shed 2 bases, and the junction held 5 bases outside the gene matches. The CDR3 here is CATSDREDDTDTQYF. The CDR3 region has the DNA TGTGCCACCAGTGACCGGGAGGACGACACAGATACGCAGTATTTT.

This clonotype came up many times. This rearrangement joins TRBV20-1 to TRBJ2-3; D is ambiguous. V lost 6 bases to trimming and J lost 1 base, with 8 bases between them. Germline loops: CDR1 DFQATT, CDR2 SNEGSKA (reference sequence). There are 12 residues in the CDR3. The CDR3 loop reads CSAAPGTDTQYF. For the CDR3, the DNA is TGCAGTGCCGCACCAGGCACAGATACGCAGTATTTT.

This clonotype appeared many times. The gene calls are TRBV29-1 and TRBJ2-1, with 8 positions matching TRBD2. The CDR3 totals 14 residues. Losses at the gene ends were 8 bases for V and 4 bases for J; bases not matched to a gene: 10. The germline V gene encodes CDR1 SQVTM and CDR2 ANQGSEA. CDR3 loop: CSLSRGGPYNEQFF. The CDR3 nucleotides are TGCAGCCTAAGCCGGGGGGGCCCTTACAATGAGCAGTTCTTC.

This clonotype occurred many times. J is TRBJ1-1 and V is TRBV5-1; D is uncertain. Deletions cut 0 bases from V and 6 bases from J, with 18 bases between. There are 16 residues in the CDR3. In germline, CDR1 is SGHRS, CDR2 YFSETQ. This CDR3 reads CASSLDGSSLRAEAFF. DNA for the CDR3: TGCGCCAGCAGCTTGGACGGCAGCTCCCTTAGAGCTGAAGCTTTCTTT.

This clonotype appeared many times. Here the CDR3 reads CASSVRDGNNSPLHF. The CDR3 DNA reads TGTGCCAGCAGCGTACGCGACGGCAATAATTCACCCCTCCACTTT. The chain uses TRBV9 and TRBJ1-6; the D is unclear. The V gene's germline CDR1 is SGDLS and CDR2 YYNGEE. CDR3 size: 15 residues. V was clipped by 1 base and J by 5 bases, with 10 bases between them.

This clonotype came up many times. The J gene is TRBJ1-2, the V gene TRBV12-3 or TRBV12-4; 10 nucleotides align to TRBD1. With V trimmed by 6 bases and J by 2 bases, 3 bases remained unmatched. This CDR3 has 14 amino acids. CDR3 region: CASRRQGANYGYTF. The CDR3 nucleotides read TGTGCCAGCAGGCGACAGGGGGCGAACTATGGCTACACCTTC.

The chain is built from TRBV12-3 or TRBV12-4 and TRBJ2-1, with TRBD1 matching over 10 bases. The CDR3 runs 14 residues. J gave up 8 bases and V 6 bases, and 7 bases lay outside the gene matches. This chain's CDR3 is CASRRQGASDEQFF. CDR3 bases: TGTGCCAGCAGAAGACAGGGGGCAAGCGATGAGCAGTTCTTC.

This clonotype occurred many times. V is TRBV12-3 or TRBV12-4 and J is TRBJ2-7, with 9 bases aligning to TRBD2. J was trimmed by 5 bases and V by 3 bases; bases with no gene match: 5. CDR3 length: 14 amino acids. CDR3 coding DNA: TGTGCCAGCAGTTTGATTAGCGGGAGTAACGAGCAGTACTTC. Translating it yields CASSLISGSNEQYF.

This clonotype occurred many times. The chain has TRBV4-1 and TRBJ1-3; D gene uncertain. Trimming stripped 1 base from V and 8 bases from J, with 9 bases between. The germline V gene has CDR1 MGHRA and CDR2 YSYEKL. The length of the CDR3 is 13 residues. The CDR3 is CASSQGVWDTIYF. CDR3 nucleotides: TGCGCCAGCAGCCAAGGGGTGTGGGACACCATATATTTT.

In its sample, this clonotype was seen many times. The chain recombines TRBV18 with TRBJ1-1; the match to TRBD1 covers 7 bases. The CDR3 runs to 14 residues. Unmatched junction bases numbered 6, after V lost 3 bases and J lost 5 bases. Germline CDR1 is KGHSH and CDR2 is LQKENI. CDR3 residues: CASSPPTGRTEAFF. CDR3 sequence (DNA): TGTGCCAGCTCACCCCCGACAGGGCGTACTGAAGCTTTCTTT.

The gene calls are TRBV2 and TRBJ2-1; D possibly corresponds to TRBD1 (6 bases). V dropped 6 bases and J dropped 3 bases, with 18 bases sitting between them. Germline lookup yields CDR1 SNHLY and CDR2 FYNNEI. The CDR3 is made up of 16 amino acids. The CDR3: CASSQQGTSDYNEQFF. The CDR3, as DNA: TGTGCCAGCAGCCAACAGGGCACTTCCGACTACAATGAGCAGTTCTTC. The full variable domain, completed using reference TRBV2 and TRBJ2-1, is EPEVTQTPSHQVTQMGQEVILRCVPISNHLYFYWYRQILGQKVEFLVSFYNNEISEKSEIFDDQFSVERPDGSNFTLKIRSTKLEDSAMYFCASSQQGTSDYNEQFFGPGTRLTVL.

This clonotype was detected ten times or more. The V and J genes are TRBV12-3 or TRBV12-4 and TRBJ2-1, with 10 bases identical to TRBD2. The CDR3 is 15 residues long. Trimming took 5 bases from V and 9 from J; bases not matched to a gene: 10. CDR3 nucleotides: TGTGCCAGCAGTCCCCGCCCGACTAGCGGGCTTGAGCAGTTCTTC. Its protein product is CASSPRPTSGLEQFF.

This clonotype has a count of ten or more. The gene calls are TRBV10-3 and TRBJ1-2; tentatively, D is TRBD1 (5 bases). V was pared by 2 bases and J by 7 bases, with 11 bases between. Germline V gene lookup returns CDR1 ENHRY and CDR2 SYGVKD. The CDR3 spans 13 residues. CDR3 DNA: TGTGCCATCAGTGAGGAGGGGCAGCTTGGCTACACCTTC. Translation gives CAISEEGQLGYTF.

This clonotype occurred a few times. CDR3 in amino acids: CASSPWTSGGAKDTQYF. The CDR3, as DNA: TGTGCCAGCAGCCCCTGGACTAGCGGGGGGGCGAAGGATACGCAGTATTTT. The chain links TRBV6-4 to TRBJ2-3, with TRBD2 matching 15 bases. The CDR3 runs to 17 residues. Germline V CDR1 and CDR2: MRHNA, SNTAGT. V shed 6 bases and J 6 bases; nucleotides not matched to a gene: 10.

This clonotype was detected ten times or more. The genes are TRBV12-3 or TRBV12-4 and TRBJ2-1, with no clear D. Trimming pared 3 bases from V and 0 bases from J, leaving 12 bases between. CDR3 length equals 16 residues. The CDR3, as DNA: TGTGCCAGCAGTTTCGCCCGGAGTAGCTCCTACAATGAGCAGTTCTTC. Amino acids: CASSFARSSSYNEQFF.

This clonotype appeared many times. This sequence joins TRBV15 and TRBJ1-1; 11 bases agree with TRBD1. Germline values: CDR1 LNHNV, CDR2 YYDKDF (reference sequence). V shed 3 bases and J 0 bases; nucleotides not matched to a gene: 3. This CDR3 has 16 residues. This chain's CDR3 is CATSRGQGVMNTEAFF. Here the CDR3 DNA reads TGTGCCACCAGCAGGGGACAGGGGGTCATGAACACTGAAGCTTTCTTT.

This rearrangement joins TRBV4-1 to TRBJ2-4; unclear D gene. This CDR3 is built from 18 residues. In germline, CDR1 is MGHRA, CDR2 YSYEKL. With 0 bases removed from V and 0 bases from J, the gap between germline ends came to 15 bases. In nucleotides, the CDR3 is TGCGCCAGCAGCCAAGATGTCGCGGACGGATTAGCCAAAAACATTCAGTACTTC. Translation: CASSQDVADGLAKNIQYF.